This TCR beta chain stems from a study of blood T cell repertoires in COVID-19. For the study at large: In each case, the material was cDNA or gDNA derived from T cells, B-cell-depleted T cells, or PBMCs.

Germline CDR1 reads MNHNY; CDR2 reads SVGAGI (reference sequence). CDR3 size: 15 residues. J was trimmed by 2 bases and V by 4 bases; bases with no gene match: 7. Study processing details: Reference gene primer amplification gave nucleated cell count estimates. Produced via immunoSEQ multiplex PCR; TCRdb's table is partial and in-frame only. V, J and clone size derive from that table, while D and trimming were established from the DNA sequence. The sample has roughly 340,000 clones; 85% to 90% are singletons. This clonotype was sampled from a woman between 45 and 65 years old with COVID-19, enrolled during active disease. Sequencing input: peripheral blood. The chain recombines TRBV6-6 with TRBJ2-7, with TRBD2 matching 8 bases. CDR3 in DNA: TGTGCCAGCAGTTCCAGCGGGAGAAACCCCTACGAGCAGTACTTC. Translated: CASSSSGRNPYEQYF.